The rows below give T cell receptor beta chains drawn from one sample of a study of beta chain features in type 1 diabetes. Only in-frame clones appear in the TCRdb table, and some are missing; sequencing was by immunoSEQ multiplex PCR. The repertoire has roughly 450,000 clones, roughly 13% of them found once; the top ten carry 0.035% to 0.045%. Input material: naive CD4+ T cells from blood. These receptors originate from a man aged 30 to 39 in good health. Each CDR3 is given with its conserved first and last residue. Each record gives: J gene, V gene, clone size, D gene, CDR3 protein, CDR3 DNA. The D gene is left open where the match is weak. Size is stated for part of the rows, as once, few or many counts, or as a class when the clone is expanded.

J gene: TRBJ2-2
V gene: TRBV9
clone size: few
D gene: -
CDR3 protein: CASSVDYTGELFF
CDR3 DNA: TGTGCCAGCAGCGTAGATTACACCGGGGAGCTGTTTTTT

J gene: TRBJ2-3
V gene: TRBV28
clone size: -
D gene: -
CDR3 protein: CATSRTATDTQYF
CDR3 DNA: TGTGCCACCAGTAGGACCGCCACAGATACGCAGTATTTT

J gene: TRBJ2-5
V gene: TRBV9
clone size: few
D gene: TRBD2
CDR3 protein: CASSVEVAGETQYF
CDR3 DNA: TGTGCCAGCAGCGTAGAAGTAGCGGGGGAGACCCAGTACTTC

J gene: TRBJ2-3
V gene: TRBV5-4
clone size: few
D gene: -
CDR3 protein: CASSSRGTDTQYF
CDR3 DNA: TGTGCCAGCAGCTCCAGGGGCACAGATACGCAGTATTTT

J gene: TRBJ2-2
V gene: TRBV9
clone size: -
D gene: -
CDR3 protein: CASSVAGGSSTGELFF
CDR3 DNA: TGTGCCAGCAGCGTAGCTGGTGGGAGTAGCACCGGGGAGCTGTTTTTT

J gene: TRBJ2-4
V gene: TRBV9
clone size: -
D gene: -
CDR3 protein: CASSVEVEGGGIQYF
CDR3 DNA: TGTGCCAGCAGCGTAGAAGTGGAAGGGGGAGGCATTCAGTACTTC

J gene: TRBJ2-6
V gene: TRBV27
clone size: -
D gene: -
CDR3 protein: CASSFSGKPGSGANVLTF
CDR3 DNA: TGTGCCAGCAGTTTTTCGGGAAAACCAGGCTCTGGGGCCAACGTCCTGACTTTC

J gene: TRBJ1-6
V gene: TRBV6-1
clone size: -
D gene: -
CDR3 protein: CASSEASRAYSTPLHF
CDR3 DNA: TGTGCCAGCAGTGAAGCATCCAGGGCTTATTCGACACCCCTCCACTTT

J gene: TRBJ2-5
V gene: TRBV10-3
clone size: few
D gene: -
CDR3 protein: CAISLGQNQETQYF
CDR3 DNA: TGTGCCATCAGCCTCGGACAGAACCAAGAGACCCAGTACTTC

J gene: TRBJ2-3
V gene: TRBV11-2
clone size: -
D gene: TRBD2
CDR3 protein: CASTEGRRGDNTQYF
CDR3 DNA: TGTGCCAGCACCGAAGGCCGCCGGGGGGATAATACGCAGTATTTT

J gene: TRBJ2-7
V gene: TRBV20-1
clone size: -
D gene: -
CDR3 protein: CSARQVYEQYF
CDR3 DNA: TGCAGTGCTAGACAGGTGTACGAGCAGTACTTC

J gene: TRBJ2-6
V gene: TRBV9
clone size: -
D gene: -
CDR3 protein: CASSVFSGANVLTF
CDR3 DNA: TGTGCCAGCAGCGTATTTTCTGGGGCCAACGTCCTGACTTTC

J gene: TRBJ2-1
V gene: TRBV7-7
clone size: -
D gene: TRBD2
CDR3 protein: CASSQMASGGANEQFF
CDR3 DNA: TGTGCTAGCAGCCAAATGGCTAGCGGAGGGGCAAATGAGCAGTTCTTC

J gene: TRBJ1-2
V gene: TRBV7-8
clone size: -
D gene: TRBD1
CDR3 protein: CASSLVKGQGRYTF
CDR3 DNA: TGTGCCAGCAGCTTAGTAAAAGGACAGGGGCGCTACACCTTC

J gene: TRBJ2-1
V gene: TRBV19
clone size: -
D gene: -
CDR3 protein: CASSIGEGDSYNEQFF
CDR3 DNA: TGTGCCAGTAGTATTGGGGAAGGGGACTCCTACAATGAGCAGTTCTTC

J gene: TRBJ1-1
V gene: TRBV29-1
clone size: few
D gene: -
CDR3 protein: CSVDRVLAPEAFF
CDR3 DNA: TGCAGCGTAGACCGGGTCCTGGCCCCTGAAGCTTTCTTT

J gene: TRBJ2-6
V gene: TRBV7-9
clone size: -
D gene: TRBD1
CDR3 protein: CASSSGQGPNVLTF
CDR3 DNA: TGTGCCAGCAGCTCGGGACAGGGGCCCAACGTCCTGACTTTC

J gene: TRBJ2-3
V gene: TRBV4-3
clone size: few
D gene: TRBD2
CDR3 protein: CASSQEGAGGPADTQYF
CDR3 DNA: TGCGCCAGCAGCCAAGAGGGGGCGGGGGGCCCAGCAGATACGCAGTATTTT

J gene: TRBJ2-2
V gene: TRBV7-6
clone size: -
D gene: -
CDR3 protein: CASSVTENTGELFF
CDR3 DNA: TGTGCCAGCAGCGTGACAGAGAACACCGGGGAGCTGTTTTTT

J gene: TRBJ2-3
V gene: TRBV5-4
clone size: few
D gene: TRBD1
CDR3 protein: CASSSPPGQGPDTQYF
CDR3 DNA: TGTGCCAGCAGCTCGCCGCCGGGACAGGGGCCAGATACGCAGTATTTT

J gene: TRBJ1-3
V gene: TRBV30
clone size: few
D gene: -
CDR3 protein: CAWTLGGNTIYF
CDR3 DNA: TGTGCCTGGACATTAGGTGGAAACACCATATATTTT

J gene: TRBJ2-2
V gene: TRBV27
clone size: -
D gene: -
CDR3 protein: CASSRAGSDTGELFF
CDR3 DNA: TGTGCCAGCAGTCGGGCAGGGTCGGACACCGGGGAGCTGTTTTTT

J gene: TRBJ2-3
V gene: TRBV30
clone size: -
D gene: TRBD2
CDR3 protein: CAWSVGLAGVDTQYF
CDR3 DNA: TGTGCCTGGAGTGTAGGGCTAGCGGGAGTAGATACGCAGTATTTT

J gene: TRBJ1-1
V gene: TRBV5-4
clone size: -
D gene: -
CDR3 protein: CASSLDHTEAFF
CDR3 DNA: TGTGCCAGCAGCTTGGATCACACTGAAGCTTTCTTT

J gene: TRBJ2-3
V gene: TRBV10-3
clone size: few
D gene: TRBD2
CDR3 protein: CAISEPLAGTTDTQYF
CDR3 DNA: TGTGCCATCAGTGAGCCACTAGCGGGTACCACAGATACGCAGTATTTT

J gene: TRBJ2-6
V gene: TRBV5-1
clone size: few
D gene: TRBD1
CDR3 protein: CASTDRASGANVLTF
CDR3 DNA: TGCGCCAGCACGGACAGGGCCTCTGGGGCCAACGTCCTGACTTTC

J gene: TRBJ2-2
V gene: TRBV18
clone size: few
D gene: TRBD2
CDR3 protein: CASSPRSGSRTGELFF
CDR3 DNA: TGTGCCAGCTCACCACGGAGCGGGAGCCGCACCGGGGAGCTGTTTTTT

J gene: TRBJ2-3
V gene: TRBV23-1
clone size: few
D gene: TRBD2
CDR3 protein: CASRLIAGGVCADTQYF
CDR3 DNA: TGCGCCAGCAGGCTAATAGCGGGAGGAGTTTGCGCAGATACGCAGTATTTT

J gene: TRBJ2-2
V gene: TRBV4-1
clone size: few
D gene: -
CDR3 protein: CASSQGRAGTGELFF
CDR3 DNA: TGCGCCAGCAGCCAAGGCAGGGCTGGAACCGGGGAGCTGTTTTTT

J gene: TRBJ1-2
V gene: TRBV5-6
clone size: -
D gene: -
CDR3 protein: CASSLTSDYGYTF
CDR3 DNA: TGTGCCAGCAGCTTGACGAGCGACTATGGCTACACCTTC

J gene: TRBJ2-2
V gene: TRBV7-2
clone size: -
D gene: -
CDR3 protein: CASNLQPLVGELFF
CDR3 DNA: TGTGCCAGCAATCTCCAGCCGTTGGTGGGGGAGCTGTTTTTT

J gene: TRBJ2-5
V gene: TRBV5-1
clone size: few
D gene: -
CDR3 protein: CASSTGRQIETQYF
CDR3 DNA: TGCGCCAGCAGCACGGGCCGCCAAATCGAGACCCAGTACTTC

J gene: TRBJ2-1
V gene: TRBV5-1
clone size: -
D gene: -
CDR3 protein: CASSLEGGVSNEQFF
CDR3 DNA: TGCGCCAGCAGCTTGGAAGGCGGGGTTAGCAATGAGCAGTTCTTC

J gene: TRBJ1-4
V gene: TRBV6-5
clone size: -
D gene: -
CDR3 protein: CASSPRGRGDEKLFF
CDR3 DNA: TGTGCCAGCAGCCCTAGAGGCCGGGGAGATGAAAAACTGTTTTTT

J gene: TRBJ1-1
V gene: TRBV19
clone size: -
D gene: -
CDR3 protein: CASSMAGRTEAFF
CDR3 DNA: TGTGCCAGTAGTATGGCAGGGAGGACTGAAGCTTTCTTT